The T cell receptor beta chain described here comes from a study of blood T cell repertoires in COVID-19. Study-level background: Italy, Spain and the United States were the sources of the convalescent and acute COVID-19 samples. PBMCs, B-cell-depleted T cells, or T cells provided the cDNA or gDNA that made up the material.

How the authors handled the data: Amplification with reference gene primers provided the estimates of nucleated cell counts. The protocol was immunoSEQ multiplex PCR, while the TCRdb copy is restricted to in-frame clones and leaves out a portion. V and J calls and clone size are those listed in that table; D and trimming were worked out from the DNA. The sample shows around 78,000 clones, over 75% of them seen only once. The CDR3 has 13 residues. Germline lookup yields CDR1 MRHNA and CDR2 SNTAGT. The trim removed 5 bases at V and 7 bases at J, leaving 2 bases unmatched. V usage is TRBV6-4 and J usage is TRBJ2-1; 10 nucleotides line up with TRBD2. The TCR was taken from a man aged 50-60 years with active COVID-19. Sample: peripheral blood. CDR3 sequence: CASSSGGENEQFF. For the CDR3, the DNA is TGTGCCAGCAGTAGCGGGGGGGAAAATGAGCAGTTCTTC.